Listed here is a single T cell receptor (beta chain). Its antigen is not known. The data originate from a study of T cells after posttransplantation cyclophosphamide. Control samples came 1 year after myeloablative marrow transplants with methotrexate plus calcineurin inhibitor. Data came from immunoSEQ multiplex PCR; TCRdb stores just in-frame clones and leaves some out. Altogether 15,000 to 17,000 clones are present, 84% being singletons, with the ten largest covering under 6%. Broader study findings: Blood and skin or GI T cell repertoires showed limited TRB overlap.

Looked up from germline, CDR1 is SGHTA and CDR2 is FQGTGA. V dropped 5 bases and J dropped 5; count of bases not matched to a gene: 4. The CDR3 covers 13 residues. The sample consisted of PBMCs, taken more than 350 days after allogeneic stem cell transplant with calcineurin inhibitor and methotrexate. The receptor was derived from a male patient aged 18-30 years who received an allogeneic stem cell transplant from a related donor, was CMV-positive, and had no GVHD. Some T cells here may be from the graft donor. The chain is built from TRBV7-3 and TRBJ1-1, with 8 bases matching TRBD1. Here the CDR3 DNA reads TGTGCCAGCAGCCCAACAGGGGGGACTGAAGCTTTCTTT. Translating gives CASSPTGGTEAFF.